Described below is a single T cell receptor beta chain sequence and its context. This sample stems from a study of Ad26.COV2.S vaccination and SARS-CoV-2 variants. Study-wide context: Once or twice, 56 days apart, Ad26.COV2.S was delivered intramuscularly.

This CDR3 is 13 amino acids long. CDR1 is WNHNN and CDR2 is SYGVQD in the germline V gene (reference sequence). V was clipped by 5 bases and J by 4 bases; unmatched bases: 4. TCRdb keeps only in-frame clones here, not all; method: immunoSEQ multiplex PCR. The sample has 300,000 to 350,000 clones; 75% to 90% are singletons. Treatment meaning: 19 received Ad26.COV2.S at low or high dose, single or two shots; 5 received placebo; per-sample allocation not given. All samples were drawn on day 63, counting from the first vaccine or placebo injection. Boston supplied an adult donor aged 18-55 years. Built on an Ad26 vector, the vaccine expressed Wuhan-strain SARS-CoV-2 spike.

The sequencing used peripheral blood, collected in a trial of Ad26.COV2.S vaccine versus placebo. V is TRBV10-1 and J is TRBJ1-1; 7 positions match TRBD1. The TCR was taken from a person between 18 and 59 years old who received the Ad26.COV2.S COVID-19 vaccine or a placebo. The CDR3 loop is CASSLDRATEAFF. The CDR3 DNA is TGCGCCAGCAGTCTAGACAGGGCCACTGAAGCTTTCTTT.